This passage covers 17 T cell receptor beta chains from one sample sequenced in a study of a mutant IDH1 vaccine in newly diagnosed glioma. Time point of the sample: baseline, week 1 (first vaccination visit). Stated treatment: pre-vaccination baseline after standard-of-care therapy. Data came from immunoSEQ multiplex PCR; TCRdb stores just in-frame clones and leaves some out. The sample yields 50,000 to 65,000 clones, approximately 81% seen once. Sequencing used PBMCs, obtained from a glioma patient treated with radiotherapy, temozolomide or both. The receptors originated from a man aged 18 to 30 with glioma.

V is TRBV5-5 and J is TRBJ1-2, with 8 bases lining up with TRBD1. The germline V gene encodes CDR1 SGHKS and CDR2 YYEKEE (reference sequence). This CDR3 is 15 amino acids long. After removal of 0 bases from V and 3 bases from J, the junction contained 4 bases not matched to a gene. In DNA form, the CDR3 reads TGTGCCAGCAGCTTGGGGCAGGGGGCCGACTATGGCTACACCTTC. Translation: CASSLGQGADYGYTF.

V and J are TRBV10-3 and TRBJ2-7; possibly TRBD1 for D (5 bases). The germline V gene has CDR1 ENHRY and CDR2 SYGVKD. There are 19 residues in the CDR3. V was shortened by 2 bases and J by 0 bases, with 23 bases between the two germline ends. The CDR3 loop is CAISETTPTGRLSSYEQYF. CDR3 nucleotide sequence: TGTGCCATCAGTGAGACGACCCCCACAGGTCGTTTGAGCTCCTACGAGCAGTACTTC.

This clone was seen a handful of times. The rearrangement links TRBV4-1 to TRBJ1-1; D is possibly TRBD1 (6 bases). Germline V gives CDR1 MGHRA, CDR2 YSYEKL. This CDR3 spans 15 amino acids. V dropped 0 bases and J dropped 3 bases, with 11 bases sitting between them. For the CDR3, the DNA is TGCGCCAGCAGCCAAGATTGGAGGGGGGACACTGAAGCTTTCTTT. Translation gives CASSQDWRGDTEAFF.

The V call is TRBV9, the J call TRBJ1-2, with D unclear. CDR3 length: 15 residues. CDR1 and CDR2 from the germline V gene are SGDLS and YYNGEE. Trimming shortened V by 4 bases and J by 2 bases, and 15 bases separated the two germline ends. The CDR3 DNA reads TGTGCCAGCAGCCTAGAGCCCGCCCAGAACTATGGCTACACCTTC. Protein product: CASSLEPAQNYGYTF.

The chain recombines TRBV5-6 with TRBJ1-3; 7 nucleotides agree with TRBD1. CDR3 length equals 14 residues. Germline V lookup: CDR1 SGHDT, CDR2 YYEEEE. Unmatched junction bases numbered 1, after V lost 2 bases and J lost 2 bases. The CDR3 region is CASSLTGAGNTIYF. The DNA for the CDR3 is TGTGCCAGCAGCTTAACAGGGGCTGGAAACACCATATATTTT.

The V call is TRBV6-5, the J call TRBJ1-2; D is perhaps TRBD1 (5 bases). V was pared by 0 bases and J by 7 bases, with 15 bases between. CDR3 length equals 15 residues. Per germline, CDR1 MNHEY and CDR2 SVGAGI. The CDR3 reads CASSYSAGLGGGYTF. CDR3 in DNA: TGTGCCAGCAGTTACTCGGCAGGGCTTGGAGGTGGCTACACCTTC.

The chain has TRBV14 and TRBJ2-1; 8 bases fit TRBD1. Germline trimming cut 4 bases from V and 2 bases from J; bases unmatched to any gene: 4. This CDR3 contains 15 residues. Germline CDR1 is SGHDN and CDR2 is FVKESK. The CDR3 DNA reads TGTGCCAGCAGCCCGCGGACAGGGCCCTACAATGAGCAGTTCTTC. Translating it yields CASSPRTGPYNEQFF.

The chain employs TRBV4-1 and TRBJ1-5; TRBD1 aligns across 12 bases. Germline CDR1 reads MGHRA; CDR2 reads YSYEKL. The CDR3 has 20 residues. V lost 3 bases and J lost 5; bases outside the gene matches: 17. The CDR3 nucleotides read TGCGCCAGCAGCCATGCCGATTTCCCCGGGACAGGGGGCCGGTATCAGCCCCAGCATTTT. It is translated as CASSHADFPGTGGRYQPQHF.

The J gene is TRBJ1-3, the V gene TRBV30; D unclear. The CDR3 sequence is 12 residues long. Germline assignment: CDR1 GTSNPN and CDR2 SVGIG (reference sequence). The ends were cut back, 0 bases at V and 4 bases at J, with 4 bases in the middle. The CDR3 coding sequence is TGTGCCTGGAGTGTACCAGGAAACACCATATATTTT. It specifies CAWSVPGNTIYF.

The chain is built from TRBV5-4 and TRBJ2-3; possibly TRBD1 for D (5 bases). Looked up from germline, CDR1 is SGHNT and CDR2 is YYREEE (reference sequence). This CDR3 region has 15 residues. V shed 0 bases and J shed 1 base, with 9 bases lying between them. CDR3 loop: CASSLGRGRTDTQYF. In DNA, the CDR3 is TGTGCCAGCAGCTTGGGTAGGGGTCGCACAGATACGCAGTATTTT.

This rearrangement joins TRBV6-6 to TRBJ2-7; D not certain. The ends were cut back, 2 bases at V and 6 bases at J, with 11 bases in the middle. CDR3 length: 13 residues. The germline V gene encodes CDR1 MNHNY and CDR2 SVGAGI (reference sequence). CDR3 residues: CASSYNRYGEQYF. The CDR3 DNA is TGTGCCAGCAGTTACAACAGATACGGCGAGCAGTACTTC.

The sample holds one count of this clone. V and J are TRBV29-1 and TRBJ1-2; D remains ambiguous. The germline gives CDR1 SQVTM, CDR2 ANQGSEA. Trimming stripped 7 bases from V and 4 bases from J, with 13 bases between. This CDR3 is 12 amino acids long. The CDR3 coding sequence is TGCAGCGCTCAGGAGACCGGCTATGGCTACACCTTC. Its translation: CSAQETGYGYTF.

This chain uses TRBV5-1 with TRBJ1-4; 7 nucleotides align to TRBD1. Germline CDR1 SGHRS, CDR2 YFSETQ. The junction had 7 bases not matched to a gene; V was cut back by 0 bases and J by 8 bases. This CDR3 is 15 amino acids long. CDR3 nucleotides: TGCGCCAGCAGCTTGGAATCAACAGGGGAGGAAAAACTGTTTTTT. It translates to CASSLESTGEEKLFF.

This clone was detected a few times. The chain's CDR3 is CASSLRGSGYGYTF. CDR3 coding DNA: TGTGCCAGCAGCTTAAGAGGGTCTGGCTATGGCTACACCTTC. The rearrangement joins TRBV7-9 to TRBJ1-2; D ambiguous. The germline V gene has CDR1 SEHNR and CDR2 FQNEAQ (reference sequence). The V end was cut by 2 bases, the J end by 4 bases, with 11 bases between. The CDR3 loop spans 14 amino acids.

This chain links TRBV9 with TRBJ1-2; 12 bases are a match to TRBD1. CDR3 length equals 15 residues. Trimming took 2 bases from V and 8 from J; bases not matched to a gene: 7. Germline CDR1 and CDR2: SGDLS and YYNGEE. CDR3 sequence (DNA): TGTGCCAGCAGCGTCCGGGGACAGGGGGCGGGAGGCTACACCTTC. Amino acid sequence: CASSVRGQGAGGYTF.

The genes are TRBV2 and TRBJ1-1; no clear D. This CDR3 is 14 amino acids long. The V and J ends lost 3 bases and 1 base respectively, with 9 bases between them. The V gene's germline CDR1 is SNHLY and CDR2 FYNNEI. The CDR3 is CASSDSGWNTEAFF. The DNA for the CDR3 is TGTGCCAGCAGTGATTCGGGATGGAACACTGAAGCTTTCTTT.

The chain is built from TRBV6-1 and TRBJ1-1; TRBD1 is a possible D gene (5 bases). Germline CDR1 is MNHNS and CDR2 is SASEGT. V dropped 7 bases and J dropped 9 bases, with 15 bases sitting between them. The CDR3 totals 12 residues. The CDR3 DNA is TGTGCCAGCATTTTACAGGCATATAAAGCTTTCTTT. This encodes CASILQAYKAFF.